These 9 T cell receptor beta chains share one sample of origin, sequenced in a study of T-cell memory formation after mild COVID-19. MiXCR, applied by TCRdb to the 5' RACE reads, yields one record per CDR3 protein. The table shows about 210,000 distinct CDR3 sequences, with about 10% occurring only once. Input material: PBMCs or a T cell subset sorted from them (not recorded which). These receptors all come from a man aged 18 to 30 who had mild COVID-19 (a few samples of this study predate the infection). Cell type and time point are not known.

This chain joins TRBV24-1 and TRBJ1-1, with 7 bases fitting TRBD1. Trimming took 4 bases from V and 6 from J; bases not matched to a gene: 4. Germline CDR1 reads KGHDR; CDR2 reads SFDVKD. This CDR3 spans 13 amino acids. CDR3 nucleotide sequence: TGTGCCACCAGTGACAGGGGGGAGGCTGAAGCTTTCTTT. Translating gives CATSDRGEAEAFF.

The sample holds a few counts of this clonotype. J is TRBJ2-7 and V is TRBV2; no firm D call. The V end was cut by 5 bases, the J end by 7 bases, with 15 bases between. Germline V lookup: CDR1 SNHLY, CDR2 FYNNEI. The CDR3 extends over 13 amino acids. CDR3 loop: CASSRTPAGEQYV. CDR3 nucleotides: TGTGCCAGCAGTCGAACCCCGGCTGGGGAGCAGTACGTC.

This clonotype has just a few counts. The chain recombines TRBV20-1 with TRBJ1-1; D is unresolved. CDR1 is DFQATT and CDR2 is SNEGSKA in the germline V gene (reference sequence). Trimming left V 3 bases short and J 2 bases short, with 10 bases between. The CDR3 runs 13 residues. The CDR3: CSASAQFNTEAFF. CDR3 nucleotides: TGCAGTGCTAGCGCACAGTTCAACACTGAAGCTTTCTTT.

This clonotype showed up many times. The rearrangement links TRBV12-3 or TRBV12-4 to TRBJ1-1, with 7 bases lining up with TRBD1. This CDR3 comprises 15 residues. Losses at the gene ends were 3 bases for V and 4 bases for J; bases not matched to a gene: 8. The CDR3 here is CASSLGQGGVTEAFF. For the CDR3, the DNA is TGTGCCAGCAGTTTGGGGCAAGGGGGCGTCACTGAAGCTTTCTTT.

There are a few counts of this clonotype. The chain links TRBV3-1 to TRBJ2-1; 7 bases align to TRBD1. This CDR3 has 15 residues. V gave up 2 bases and J gave up 8 bases; unmatched junction bases: 9. The germline CDR1 and CDR2 sequences are LGHDT and YNNKEL (reference sequence). The CDR3 protein is CASSQPGQSNHEQFF. CDR3 sequence (DNA): TGTGCCAGCAGCCAACCGGGACAGAGTAACCATGAGCAGTTCTTC.

This clonotype has only a few counts. The chain has TRBV28 and TRBJ2-3; 9 nucleotides align to TRBD1. V shed 3 bases and J 4 bases; nucleotides not matched to a gene: 5. This CDR3 is 15 amino acids long. CDR1 and CDR2 (germline): MDHEN, SYDVKM. The CDR3 DNA reads TGTGCCAGCAGTTTGGGACAGGGCGTGCCAGATACGCAGTATTTT. Encoded protein: CASSLGQGVPDTQYF.

This chain uses TRBV6-1 with TRBJ1-2, with TRBD1 as a possible D gene (6 bases). The CDR3 has 15 amino acids. V lost 8 bases and J lost 0, with 16 bases in between. Germline V gene sequence: CDR1 MNHNS, CDR2 SASEGT. CDR3 protein: CASFRQAVANYGYTF. The CDR3 DNA reads TGTGCCAGCTTTAGACAGGCAGTAGCTAACTATGGCTACACCTTC.

The chain recombines TRBV6-5 with TRBJ1-6; TRBD1 matches 10 bases. Germline values: CDR1 MNHEY, CDR2 SVGAGI. J lost 10 bases, V lost 4 bases, and 10 bases had no gene match. The CDR3 is made up of 16 amino acids. The CDR3, as DNA: TGTGCCAGCAGTTGGCTAGGGACAGGGGTTGGGTCACCCCTCCACTTT. It encodes CASSWLGTGVGSPLHF.

This clonotype has just a few counts. The CDR3 DNA reads TGTGCCAGCAGTTACGTTGGGACAGGGTACCAAGAGACCCAGTACTTC. It codes for CASSYVGTGYQETQYF. The chain combines TRBV6-5 with TRBJ2-5, with 9 bases matching TRBD1. CDR3 size: 16 residues. Germline CDR1 and CDR2: MNHEY and SVGAGI. The V gene end was trimmed by 2 bases and the J gene end by 0 bases; junction bases not matched to a gene: 4.